This T cell receptor beta chain derives from a study of blood T cell repertoires in COVID-19. Study in general: Samples came from the United States, Italy and Spain, spanning acute and convalescent COVID-19. PBMCs, B-cell-depleted T cells, or T cells were the source of the cDNA or gDNA that made up the material.

This clone was seen only once. V was clipped by 4 bases and J by 0 bases, with 7 bases between them. Germline CDR1 LNHDA, CDR2 SQIVND (reference sequence). The CDR3 runs to 14 residues. As originally analysed: It was from reference gene primer amplification that nucleated cell counts were estimated. The protocol was immunoSEQ multiplex PCR, while the TCRdb copy is restricted to in-frame clones and leaves out a portion. D and trimming were read from the DNA, whereas the V and J calls and clone size are those reported in that table. The data hold approximately 260,000 clones, with around 90% observed a single time.

V gene TRBV19 combines with J gene TRBJ1-3, with D unresolved. The TCR was taken from a man aged 45-65 years with acute or convalescent COVID-19. Material for sequencing was peripheral blood. CDR3 sequence: CASSNYGSGNTIYF. CDR3 coding DNA: TGTGCCAGTAGTAATTACGGCTCTGGAAACACCATATATTTT.